This TCR beta chain was obtained from a study of shared clonotypes between healthy human individuals. Findings and limits, study-wide: As a rule, naive subsets had a larger estimated richness than memory subsets. Despite large depth, sorted-subset datasets appeared incompletely sequenced.

The data were produced by immunoSEQ multiplex PCR, yet TCRdb's version contains in-frame clones alone and is incomplete. The sample carries about 2.4 million clones, 80% to 95% recorded once. In the case of this clone: Antigen: not known.

This receptor was taken from a man between 18 and 29 years old in good health. Some clones in this sample may be carry-over from other donors' samples. Material: naive CD4+ T cells from PBMCs. Sample subset: CD45RA+ positively selected.

CDR3 sequence: CASSLGNRYEQYF. The CDR3 bases are TGTGCCAGCAGCTTAGGCAATAGGTACGAGCAGTACTTC. This chain connects TRBV11-2 to TRBJ2-7; no firm D call. The V gene's germline CDR1 is SGHAT and CDR2 FQNNGV. The CDR3 consists of 13 residues. V shed 1 base and J shed 4 bases, with 8 bases lying between them.